The 28 T cell receptor beta chains below all came from one sample that was sequenced in a study of cytomegalovirus exposure and HLA in healthy donors. The PCR was carried out with 60 Vbeta primers and 13 Jbeta primers. Data came from immunoSEQ multiplex PCR; TCRdb stores just in-frame clones and leaves some out. The table includes under 200,000 clones, 70% to 90% detected once. Sequenced sample: PBMCs. These TCRs come from a man between 18 and 29 years old in good health and CMV-seropositive.

The J gene is TRBJ1-2, the V gene TRBV7-9; possible D gene TRBD1, 6 bases. Germline loops: CDR1 SEHNR, CDR2 FQNEAQ (reference sequence). This CDR3 region has 16 residues. Trimming removed 4 bases from V and 3 bases from J, with 18 bases in between. In DNA, the CDR3 is TGTGCCAGCAGCTCCTCCCGCCGGGCAGGGGACTATGGCTACACCTTC. Its translation: CASSSSRRAGDYGYTF. The whole variable domain, filled in from reference TRBV7-9 and TRBJ1-2, reads DTGVSQNPRHKITKRGQNVTFRCDPISEHNRLYWYRQTLGQGPEFLTYFQNEAQLEKSRLLSDRFSAERPKGSFSTLEIQRTEQGDSAMYLCASSSSRRAGDYGYTFGSGTRLTVV.

The V call is TRBV6-6, the J call TRBJ1-4, with 12 bases fitting TRBD1. The CDR3 loop spans 16 amino acids. The V and J ends lost 7 bases and 5 bases, in that order; junction bases with no gene match: 8. From germline, CDR1 is MNHNY and CDR2 SVGAGI (reference sequence). The CDR3 DNA is TGTGCCAGCACCGGGACAGGGGGCGCGGGCAATGAAAAACTGTTTTTT. This encodes CASTGTGGAGNEKLFF.

This chain joins TRBV7-8 and TRBJ1-5; 8 nucleotides match TRBD1. This CDR3 has 18 amino acids. The V segment lost 0 bases and the J segment 6 bases; nucleotides outside the gene matches: 13. CDR1 and CDR2 from the germline V gene are SGHVS and FQNEAQ. The CDR3 coding sequence is TGTGCCAGCAGCTTAGCCACCCGAAGGACAGGGAGGGGTCAGCCCCAGCATTTT. Its protein is CASSLATRRTGRGQPQHF.

V is TRBV13 and J is TRBJ2-4, with D possibly being TRBD1 (6 bases). The length of the CDR3 is 16 residues. V was pared by 4 bases and J by 7 bases, with 20 bases between. Germline CDR1 reads PRHDT; CDR2 reads FYEKMQ (reference sequence). In DNA, the CDR3 is TGTGCCAGCAGCTCATCGTGGGGGCCCGGAGCGAACATTCAGTACTTC. It specifies CASSSSWGPGANIQYF.

The V gene is TRBV19, the J gene TRBJ1-3; D is undetermined. Germline V gene sequence: CDR1 LNHDA, CDR2 SQIVND (reference sequence). The CDR3 is made up of 17 amino acids. V was pared by 6 bases and J by 0 bases, with 18 bases between. CDR3 in DNA: TGTGCCAGTAGCCTCCTCGGGGTTTCAAGCTCTGGAAACACCATATATTTT. This encodes CASSLLGVSSSGNTIYF.

The rearrangement uses TRBV5-1 and TRBJ2-1; D is undetermined. V lost 2 bases to trimming and J lost 1 base, with 4 bases between them. The length of the CDR3 is 13 residues. Germline CDR1 is SGHRS and CDR2 is YFSETQ. DNA of the CDR3: TGCGCCAGCAGCTTACAGTCCTACAATGAGCAGTTCTTC. This sequence encodes CASSLQSYNEQFF.

J is TRBJ2-1 and V is TRBV29-1, with TRBD2 identical over 9 bases. V lost 4 bases and J lost 5; bases outside the gene matches: 18. Germline loops: CDR1 SQVTM, CDR2 ANQGSEA. The length of the CDR3 is 18 residues. The CDR3 nucleotides are TGCAGCGTTGTAAGGCGGGGGGGAATGTTCGACCATAACAATGAGCAGTTCTTC. Encoded protein: CSVVRRGGMFDHNNEQFF.

The chain couples TRBV27 to TRBJ2-2; D gene unclear. Germline-derived CDR1 and CDR2 are MNHEY and SMNVEV (reference sequence). The V end was cut by 3 bases, the J end by 3 bases, with 17 bases between. The CDR3 covers 17 residues. The CDR3, as DNA: TGTGCCAGCAGTTTTCTAATCAGCGACCGAGACACCGGGGAGCTGTTTTTT. The encoded protein is CASSFLISDRDTGELFF.

The chain uses TRBV7-7 and TRBJ1-3; D is possibly TRBD1 (5 bases). CDR1 and CDR2 from the germline V gene are SSHAT and FNYEAQ (reference sequence). The CDR3 is made up of 16 amino acids. The V gene lost 1 base and the J gene lost 0 bases, with 10 bases spanning the gap. CDR3 bases: TGTGCCAGCAGCTTAGGTCCAGGGTCCTCTGGAAACACCATATATTTT. It translates to CASSLGPGSSGNTIYF.

The V and J genes are TRBV27 and TRBJ2-7, with D maybe TRBD1 (5 bases). Trimming left V 3 bases short and J 2 bases short, with 14 bases between. Germline V gene lookup returns CDR1 MNHEY and CDR2 SMNVEV (reference sequence). There are 15 residues in the CDR3. CDR3 amino acids: CASSLLGHYTYEQYF. Here the CDR3 DNA reads TGTGCCAGCAGTTTGTTGGGGCATTATACCTACGAGCAGTACTTC.

The chain is built from TRBV10-3 and TRBJ2-5; 7 nucleotides agree with TRBD2. The CDR3 sequence is 13 residues long. The germline V gene has CDR1 ENHRY and CDR2 SYGVKD. The V segment lost 8 bases and the J segment 2 bases; nucleotides outside the gene matches: 5. The CDR3 region is CAIGGGVQETQYF. The CDR3 DNA follows: TGTGCCATCGGGGGGGGTGTTCAAGAGACCCAGTACTTC.

This sequence joins TRBV30 and TRBJ1-1, with no clear D. The ends were cut back, 0 bases at V and 0 bases at J, with 11 bases in the middle. CDR3 size: 15 residues. CDR1 and CDR2 (germline): GTSNPN, SVGIG (reference sequence). The CDR3 reads CAWSVQYPVNTEAFF. DNA of the CDR3: TGTGCCTGGAGTGTACAATACCCCGTGAACACTGAAGCTTTCTTT.

This clone was observed once. This chain connects TRBV15 to TRBJ2-1; D not resolved. This CDR3 comprises 14 residues. Per germline, CDR1 LNHNV and CDR2 YYDKDF (reference sequence). Between the trimmed V and J ends, which lost 5 bases and 8 bases, there was a span of 16 bases. CDR3 sequence reads: CATSSKQVIYEQFF. CDR3 bases: TGTGCCACCAGCTCAAAGCAGGTTATCTATGAGCAGTTCTTC.

The CDR3 reads CASSPRTGRSGANVLTF. The CDR3 DNA is TGTGCCAGCAGCCCCCGGACAGGCCGCTCTGGGGCCAACGTCCTGACTTTC. The J gene is TRBJ2-6, the V gene TRBV5-6; TRBD1 matches at 7 bases. CDR3 length: 17 amino acids. With 4 bases clipped from V and 0 bases from J, the junction kept 7 bases outside the gene matches. Germline V CDR1 and CDR2: SGHDT, YYEEEE. The variable domain in full, completed from reference TRBV5-6 and TRBJ2-6, reads DAGVTQSPTHLIKTRGQQVTLRCSPKSGHDTVSWYQQALGQGPQFIFQYYEEEERQRGNFPDRFSGHQFPNYSSELNVNALLLGDSALYLCASSPRTGRSGANVLTFGAGSRLTVL.

This clone was detected only a few times. The V gene is TRBV5-4, the J gene TRBJ1-3; 8 positions match TRBD1. The germline gives CDR1 SGHNT, CDR2 YYREEE (reference sequence). With 4 bases clipped from V and 2 bases from J, the junction kept 5 bases outside the gene matches. This CDR3 contains 15 residues. The CDR3 loop is CASSVQGATGNTIYF. As DNA, the CDR3 is TGTGCCAGCAGCGTCCAGGGGGCAACTGGAAACACCATATATTTT.

The gene calls are TRBV18 and TRBJ2-5, with TRBD1 matching 7 bases. The germline CDR1 and CDR2 sequences are KGHSH and LQKENI. The CDR3 loop spans 15 amino acids. The junction had 8 bases not matched to a gene; V was cut back by 6 bases and J by 1 base. The CDR3: CASSLRQGFQETQYF. As DNA, the CDR3 is TGTGCCAGCTCCCTCCGACAGGGTTTCCAAGAGACCCAGTACTTC.

This rearrangement joins TRBV7-2 to TRBJ2-2, with 9 bases fitting TRBD1. Trimming cost V 1 base and J 6 bases; bases outside gene matches: 15. This CDR3 is 19 amino acids long. Germline CDR1 reads SGHTA; CDR2 reads FQGNSA. For the CDR3, the DNA is TGTGCCAGCAGCTTAGGGGGTTACAGGGGGCGTCCTCTGGCCGGGGAGCTGTTTTTT. As protein: CASSLGGYRGRPLAGELFF.

The genes are TRBV7-8 and TRBJ2-3; tentatively, D is TRBD1 (8 bases). V lost 6 bases, J lost 4 bases, and 17 bases lay in between. There are 15 residues in the CDR3. CDR1 is SGHVS and CDR2 is FQNEAQ in the germline V gene. This chain's CDR3 is CASRDYRGGADTQYF. The CDR3 nucleotides are TGTGCCAGCAGGGACTACAGGGGGGGAGCAGATACGCAGTATTTT.

This clone showed up just once. The junction differs from germline at one of its ends, possibly a read error. This chain joins TRBV29-1 and TRBJ1-2; D is unclear. This CDR3 has 12 residues. Germline V lookup: CDR1 SQVTM, CDR2 ANQGSEA. The CDR3 is CSAEATAYGYTF. CDR3 sequence (DNA): TGCAGCGCTGAAGCCACAGCCTATGGCTACACCTTC.

This rearrangement joins TRBV6-4 to TRBJ1-1, with D maybe TRBD1 (6 bases). Germline-derived CDR1 and CDR2 are MRHNA and SNTAGT. Between the trimmed V and J ends, which lost 5 bases and 1 base, there was a span of 8 bases. The CDR3 runs 13 residues. The CDR3 DNA sequence: TGTGCCAGCAGTCGACAGGAGAACACTGAAGCTTTCTTT. This codes for CASSRQENTEAFF.

The genes are TRBV4-1 and TRBJ2-3, with D tentatively TRBD2 (6 bases). The CDR3 is made up of 15 amino acids. Germline V gene sequence: CDR1 MGHRA, CDR2 YSYEKL. V shed 3 bases and J shed 0 bases, with 10 bases lying between them. The CDR3 DNA follows: TGCGCCAGCAGCCAGGAGGGACGGAGCACAGATACGCAGTATTTT. The encoded protein is CASSQEGRSTDTQYF.

The chain has TRBV27 and TRBJ2-7; TRBD1 matches 9 bases. The CDR3 covers 17 residues. Germline CDR1 is MNHEY and CDR2 is SMNVEV (reference sequence). V lost 5 bases to trimming and J lost 7 bases; unmatched junction nucleotides: 18. For the CDR3, the DNA is TGTGCCAGCAGTCCGTGGCGCCGGGACAGGGAGGGTAGAGAGCAGTACTTC. Translation: CASSPWRRDREGREQYF.

The chain combines TRBV13 with TRBJ1-1; 10 nucleotides agree with TRBD1. The CDR3 is made up of 18 amino acids. V gave up 1 base and J gave up 5 bases; unmatched junction bases: 13. Germline values: CDR1 PRHDT, CDR2 FYEKMQ (reference sequence). The CDR3 loop is CASSLASGTGAPRTEAFF. The CDR3 DNA follows: TGTGCCAGCAGCTTAGCCTCCGGGACAGGGGCCCCGAGAACTGAAGCTTTCTTT.

This clone has only a few counts. The chain joins TRBV11-3 to TRBJ1-1; D is unresolved. CDR1 is SGHNT and CDR2 is YENEEA in the germline V gene. Trimming cost V 9 bases and J 8 bases, with 7 bases left between them. This CDR3 contains 9 residues. The DNA of the CDR3 is TGTGCCAGTCAATTGGAAGCTTTCTTT. Amino acid sequence: CASQLEAFF.

This CDR3 reads CASSAETGLATEAFF. The CDR3 DNA reads as TGCGCCAGCAGCGCAGAAACAGGGCTCGCCACTGAAGCTTTCTTT. This chain joins TRBV5-1 and TRBJ1-1; D is possibly TRBD1 (6 bases). V was trimmed by 4 bases and J by 4 bases, leaving 17 bases between them. The length of the CDR3 is 15 residues. Germline loops: CDR1 SGHRS, CDR2 YFSETQ. Combining the CDR3 with reference TRBV5-1 and TRBJ1-1 gives the whole variable domain KAGVTQTPRYLIKTRGQQVTLSCSPISGHRSVSWYQQTPGQGLQFLFEYFSETQRNKGNFPGRFSGRQFSNSRSEMNVSTLELGDSALYLCASSAETGLATEAFFGQGTRLTVV.

This sequence joins TRBV30 and TRBJ2-7, with 9 bases lining up with TRBD1. This CDR3 region has 14 residues. Per the germline V gene, CDR1 is GTSNPN and CDR2 is SVGIG (reference sequence). J was trimmed by 4 bases and V by 2 bases; bases with no gene match: 6. CDR3 protein: CAWSKTGGIYEQYF. The CDR3 DNA reads TGTGCCTGGAGTAAGACAGGGGGGATTTACGAGCAGTACTTC.

The rearrangement joins TRBV12-5 to TRBJ2-1; 10 bases fit TRBD2. V was clipped by 5 bases and J by 4 bases; unmatched bases: 8. The germline V gene encodes CDR1 LGHNT and CDR2 FRNRAP. The CDR3 loop spans 16 amino acids. CDR3 in amino acids: CASGGERGGWYNEQFF. In DNA form, the CDR3 reads TGTGCTAGTGGTGGGGAGCGGGGGGGCTGGTACAATGAGCAGTTCTTC.

The J gene is TRBJ2-2, the V gene TRBV6-5; D gene uncertain. CDR1 and CDR2 (germline): MNHEY, SVGAGI. There are 14 residues in the CDR3. The germline V and J ends were trimmed by 5 bases and 2 bases, with 9 bases remaining between them. CDR3 amino acids: CASSGQINTGELFF. CDR3 nucleotides: TGTGCCAGCAGTGGCCAGATAAACACCGGGGAGCTGTTTTTT.